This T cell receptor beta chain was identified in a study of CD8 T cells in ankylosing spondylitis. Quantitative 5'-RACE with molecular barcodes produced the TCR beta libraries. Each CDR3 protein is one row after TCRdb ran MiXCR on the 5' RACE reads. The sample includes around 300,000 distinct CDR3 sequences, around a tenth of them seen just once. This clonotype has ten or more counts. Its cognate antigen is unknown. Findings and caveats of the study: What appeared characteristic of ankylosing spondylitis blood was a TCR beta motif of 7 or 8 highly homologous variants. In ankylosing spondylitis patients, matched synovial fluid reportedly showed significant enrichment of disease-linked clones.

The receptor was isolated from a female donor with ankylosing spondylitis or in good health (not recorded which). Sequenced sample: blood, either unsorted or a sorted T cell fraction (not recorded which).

As DNA, the CDR3 is TGCAGTGCTAGAGATTGGGGAGCGGGGGTCGGTGCAGATACGCAGTATTTT. This encodes CSARDWGAGVGADTQYF. This rearrangement joins TRBV20-1 to TRBJ2-3; 8 nucleotides match TRBD2. Germline V gene sequence: CDR1 DFQATT, CDR2 SNEGSKA (reference sequence). The CDR3 covers 17 residues. After removal of 0 bases from V and 4 bases from J, the junction contained 12 bases not matched to a gene.